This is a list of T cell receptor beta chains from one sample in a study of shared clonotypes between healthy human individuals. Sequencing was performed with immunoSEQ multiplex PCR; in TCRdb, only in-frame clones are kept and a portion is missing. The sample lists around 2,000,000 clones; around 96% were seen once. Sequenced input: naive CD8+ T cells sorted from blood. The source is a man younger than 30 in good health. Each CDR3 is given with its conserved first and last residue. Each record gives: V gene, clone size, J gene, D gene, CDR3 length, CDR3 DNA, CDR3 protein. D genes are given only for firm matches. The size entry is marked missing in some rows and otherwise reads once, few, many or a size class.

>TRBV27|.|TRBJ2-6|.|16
TGTGCCAGCAGTTTATCCCCGAACTCTGGGGCCAACGTCCTGACTTTC
CASSLSPNSGANVLTF
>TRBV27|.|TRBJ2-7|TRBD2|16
TGTGCCAGCAGTTCGTGGGGGACTAGCGGTTCATACGAGCAGTACTTC
CASSSWGTSGSYEQYF
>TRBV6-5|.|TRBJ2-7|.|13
TGTGCCAGCAGCCCGGGACGGACCTACGAGCAGTACTTC
CASSPGRTYEQYF
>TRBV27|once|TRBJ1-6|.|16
TGTGCCAGCAGTTTAGGTCCGGGTTCCTATAATTCACCCCTCCACTTT
CASSLGPGSYNSPLHF
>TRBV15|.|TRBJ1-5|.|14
TGTGCCACCAGCAGAGATCTTGGGGATCAGCCCCAGCATTTT
CATSRDLGDQPQHF
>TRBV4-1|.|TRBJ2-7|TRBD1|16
TGCGCCAGCAGCCAGGATGGGACAGGGGGCACCTACGAGCAGTACTTC
CASSQDGTGGTYEQYF
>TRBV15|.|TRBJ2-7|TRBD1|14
TGTGCCACCAGCAGCCAGGGACAGGGCGACGAGCAGTACTTC
CATSSQGQGDEQYF
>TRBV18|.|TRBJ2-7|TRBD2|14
TGTGCCAGTTCCAGCGGGAGGAGGTCCTACGAGCAGTACTTC
CASSSGRRSYEQYF
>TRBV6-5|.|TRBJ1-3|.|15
TGTGCCAGCACCCGGACAGTGAGCTCTGGAAACACCATATATTTT
CASTRTVSSGNTIYF
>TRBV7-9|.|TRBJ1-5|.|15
TGTGCCAGCAGCTTAGGGGAAGATAGCAATCAGCCCCAGCATTTT
CASSLGEDSNQPQHF
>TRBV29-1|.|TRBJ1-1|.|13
TGCAGCGGTACGCGGCAGGGTAACACTGAAGCTTTCTTT
CSGTRQGNTEAFF
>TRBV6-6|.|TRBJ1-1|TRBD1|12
TGTGCACTACAGGGGGCGAACACTGAAGCTTTCTTT
CALQGANTEAFF
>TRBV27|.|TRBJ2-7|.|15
TGTGCCAGCAGTTTATACGGGGGAGTTCTCTACGAGCAGTACTTC
CASSLYGGVLYEQYF
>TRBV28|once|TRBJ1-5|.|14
TGTGCCAGCACTTTAATGGGGGCCGGTCAGCCCCAGCATTTT
CASTLMGAGQPQHF
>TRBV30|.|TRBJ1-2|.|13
TGTGCCTGGAGTGTAACGTGGGGGGATGGCTACACCTTC
CAWSVTWGDGYTF
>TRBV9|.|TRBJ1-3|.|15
TGTGCCAGCAGCGTAGACGGGAAGGCTGGAAACACCATATATTTT
CASSVDGKAGNTIYF
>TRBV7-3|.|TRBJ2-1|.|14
TGTGCCAGCAGCCCTGGACCCGAATGGAGTGAGCAGTTCTTC
CASSPGPEWSEQFF
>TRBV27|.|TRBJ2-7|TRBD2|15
TGTGCCAGCAGCCCGGGACTAGCGGGATACCTCGAGCAGTACTTC
CASSPGLAGYLEQYF
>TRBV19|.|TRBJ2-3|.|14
TGTGCCAGTAGTAGGGCGTGGGAGCCAGATACGCAGTATTTT
CASSRAWEPDTQYF
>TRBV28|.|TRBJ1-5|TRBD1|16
TGTGCCAGCAGTAGCGGGACAGGAAATAGCAATCAGCCCCAGCATTTT
CASSSGTGNSNQPQHF
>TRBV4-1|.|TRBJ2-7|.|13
TGCGCCAGCAGCCAAGATGGGGGCTCCGAGCAGTACTTC
CASSQDGGSEQYF
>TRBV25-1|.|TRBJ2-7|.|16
TGTGCCAGCAGTCCCGGACTGACGATGGGGTCGGAGGAGCAGTACTTC
CASSPGLTMGSEEQYF
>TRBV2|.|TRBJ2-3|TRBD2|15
TGTGCCAGCAGGGATCCGGGGGGGAGCACAGATACGCAGTATTTT
CASRDPGGSTDTQYF
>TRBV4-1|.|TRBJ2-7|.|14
TGCGCCAGCAGCCAACACCAGCCTTCCTACGAGCAGTACTTC
CASSQHQPSYEQYF
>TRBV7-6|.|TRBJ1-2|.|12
TGTGCCAGCAGCTCCCCGGGAGGGGGCTACACCTTC
CASSSPGGGYTF
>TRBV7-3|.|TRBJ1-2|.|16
TGTGCCAGCAGCCCCGAGGGGGGGGTTTACCCCTATGGCTACACCTTC
CASSPEGGVYPYGYTF
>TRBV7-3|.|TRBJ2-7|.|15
TGTGCCAGCAGCTTAACGGGGTCCGACATCTACGAGCAGTACTTC
CASSLTGSDIYEQYF
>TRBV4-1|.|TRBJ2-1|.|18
TGCGCCAGCAGCCAAGATATAGTGCCTCAGAGCTCCTACAATGAGCAGTTCTTC
CASSQDIVPQSSYNEQFF
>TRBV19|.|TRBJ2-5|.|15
TGTGCCAGTAGTGTCTCCAGGGGTGGAGGAGAGACCCAGTACTTC
CASSVSRGGGETQYF
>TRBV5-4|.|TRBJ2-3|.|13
TGTGCCAGCAGCTTGGTTACGGGAGATACGCAGTATTTT
CASSLVTGDTQYF
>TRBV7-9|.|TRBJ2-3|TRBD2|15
TGTGCCAGCAGCTTTCATAGCGGGGGCACAGATACGCAGTATTTT
CASSFHSGGTDTQYF
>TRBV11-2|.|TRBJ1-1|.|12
TGTGCCAGCAGCCCGCTCAACACTGAAGCTTTCTTT
CASSPLNTEAFF
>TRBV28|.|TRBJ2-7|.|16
TGTGCCAGCAGTTATTCACCCATACCCACCTCCTACGAGCAGTACTTC
CASSYSPIPTSYEQYF
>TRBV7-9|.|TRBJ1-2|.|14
TGTGCCAGCAGCTTAATTGATCCCGGCGGTGGCTACACCTTC
CASSLIDPGGGYTF
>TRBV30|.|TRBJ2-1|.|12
TGTGCCTTCACGAGCTCCTACAATGAGCAGTTCTTC
CAFTSSYNEQFF
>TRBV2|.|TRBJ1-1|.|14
TGTGCCAGCAGTAGGGCCTGGGAGGGCACTGAAGCTTTCTTT
CASSRAWEGTEAFF
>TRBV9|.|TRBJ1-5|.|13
TGTGCCAGCAGCGGAGGGGGTAATCAGCCCCAGCATTTT
CASSGGGNQPQHF
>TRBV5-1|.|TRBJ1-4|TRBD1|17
TGCGCCAGCAGCTTGGGGGGACAGGGAGGCACTAATGAAAAACTGTTTTTT
CASSLGGQGGTNEKLFF
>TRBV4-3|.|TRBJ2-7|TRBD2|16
TGCGCCAGCAGCCCTATAGCGGGAGAGGGCTCCTACGAGCAGTACTTC
CASSPIAGEGSYEQYF
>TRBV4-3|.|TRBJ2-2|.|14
TGCGCCAGCAGCCAGTTCAGAAACACCGGGGAGCTGTTTTTT
CASSQFRNTGELFF